This TCR beta chain was recorded in a study of T cell responses to AZD1222 COVID-19 vaccine. Data came from immunoSEQ multiplex PCR; TCRdb stores just in-frame clones and leaves some out. The table shows 100,000 to 150,000 clones, with about 90% occurring only once. Findings of the study overall: Donors, mostly white British, included more females; clonal diversity was possibly underestimated.

Concerning this clone: Its antigen is as yet unknown.

The CDR3 consists of 13 residues. After removal of 3 bases from V and 3 bases from J, the junction contained 1 base not matched to a gene. Germline lookup yields CDR1 SGHTA and CDR2 FQGTGA. The genes are TRBV7-3 and TRBJ2-7; TRBD1 matches 8 bases. This sequence was found in an adult in good health. Source: peripheral blood, taken on day 0 of AZD1222 vaccination. The CDR3 here is CASSFGQGYEQYF. CDR3 DNA sequence: TGTGCCAGCAGCTTCGGACAGGGCTACGAGCAGTACTTC. Drawing the rest from reference TRBV7-3 and TRBJ2-7, the complete variable domain is GAGVSQTPSNKVTEKGKYVELRCDPISGHTALYWYRQSLGQGPEFLIYFQGTGAADDSGLPNDRFFAVRPEGSVSTLKIQRTERGDSAVYLCASSFGQGYEQYFGPGTRLTVT.